The 10 T cell receptor beta chains below come from one sample, sequenced in a study of regulatory T cells in long-lasting Graves disease. Time point noted: persistent/refractory GD, antithyroid drugs over 5 years with positive TRAb. PBMCs were the source of the RNA used for TCR sequencing. Arm-PCR with iRepertoire HTBI primers amplified the CDR3 regions for these TCR beta libraries. Using its own MiXCR run on the multiplex PCR reads, TCRdb lists one record per CDR3 protein. The sample has over 300,000 distinct CDR3 sequences; 20% are singletons. Sequenced material: peripheral blood mononuclear cells (PBMCs), taken when the disease was refractory, from a patient treated with antithyroid drugs. Receptor source: a female donor with Graves disease.

The chain couples TRBV28 to TRBJ2-7; 8 positions match TRBD1. There are 14 residues in the CDR3. J lost 3 bases, V lost 5 bases, and 6 bases had no gene match. Germline CDR1 reads MDHEN; CDR2 reads SYDVKM. The chain's CDR3 is CASSPTGEIYEQYF. The CDR3 nucleotides read TGTGCCAGCAGTCCGACAGGGGAAATCTACGAGCAGTACTTC.

The chain uses TRBV28 and TRBJ2-3; TRBD2 might be the D (5 bases). This CDR3 has 13 amino acids. Germline-derived CDR1 and CDR2 are MDHEN and SYDVKM. Trimming removed 6 bases at V and 5 bases at J, with 12 bases between. DNA for the CDR3: TGTGCCAGCAGGCTGAGCGCGGGAGATACGCAGTATTTT. Translating it yields CASRLSAGDTQYF. Filled out from reference TRBV28 and TRBJ2-3, the complete variable domain reads DVKVTQSSRYLVKRTGEKVFLECVQDMDHENMFWYRQDPGLGLRLIYFSYDVKMKEKGDIPEGYSVSREKKERFSLILESASTNQTSMYLCASRLSAGDTQYFGPGTRLTVL.

This clonotype occurred many times. The genes are TRBV7-9 and TRBJ1-2; D uncertain. This CDR3 spans 14 amino acids. The germline gives CDR1 SEHNR, CDR2 FQNEAQ (reference sequence). V was trimmed by 0 bases and J by 5 bases, leaving 10 bases between them. CDR3 amino acids: CASSLAGGQYGYTF. The CDR3 DNA sequence: TGTGCCAGCAGCTTAGCGGGCGGGCAGTATGGCTACACCTTC. The variable domain in full, completed from reference TRBV7-9 and TRBJ1-2, reads DTGVSQNPRHKITKRGQNVTFRCDPISEHNRLYWYRQTLGQGPEFLTYFQNEAQLEKSRLLSDRFSAERPKGSFSTLEIQRTEQGDSAMYLCASSLAGGQYGYTFGSGTRLTVV.

Worth noting for this clonotype: This may stem from a read error, because a much larger clone lies one nucleotide away. V and J are TRBV24-1 and TRBJ1-2; tentatively, D is TRBD1 (5 bases). CDR3 length equals 11 residues. V lost 6 bases and J 8 bases, leaving 9 bases between the germline ends. CDR1 KGHDR and CDR2 SFDVKD come from the germline V gene. The CDR3 loop reads CATSQGRGYTF. The DNA for the CDR3 is TGTGCCACCAGTCAGGGAAGAGGCTACACCTTC.

This clonotype was counted many times. The V and J genes are TRBV6-1 and TRBJ2-7, with D perhaps given as TRBD1 or TRBD2 (5 bases each). Trimming removed 6 bases at V and 3 bases at J, with 15 bases between. The CDR3 has 14 residues. Per the germline V gene, CDR1 is MNHNS and CDR2 is SASEGT. The CDR3 DNA follows: TGTGCCAGCAGACGTGGGGGAGTTAGCTACGAGCAGTACTTC. It codes for CASRRGGVSYEQYF.

A remark on this clonotype: This may come from a read error, since a much larger clone is one base off. The CDR3 does not end in the conserved phenylalanine or tryptophan, so this is likely a read error. This rearrangement joins TRBV12-3 or TRBV12-4 to TRBJ1-5, with D unclear. V gave up 4 bases and J gave up 2 bases, with 12 bases separating them. This CDR3 comprises 15 residues. Here the CDR3 DNA reads TGTGCCAGCAGTTCCGAGGGAGTAGGCAATCAGCCCCAGCATCTT. Amino acids: CASSSEGVGNQPQHL.

This clonotype was seen ten or more times. The CDR3 region has the DNA TGTGCCAGCAGTTACTCCGGGACAGGGGCTCAGCCCCAGCATTTT. It translates to CASSYSGTGAQPQHF. The chain carries TRBV6-5 and TRBJ1-5, with 10 bases that match TRBD1. Unmatched junction bases numbered 2, after V lost 0 bases and J lost 6 bases. The CDR3 extends over 15 amino acids. Germline CDR1 is MNHEY and CDR2 is SVGAGI.

The chain has TRBV29-1 and TRBJ1-1, with unresolved D. The V gene lost 6 bases and the J gene lost 11 bases, with 19 bases spanning the gap. This CDR3 has 12 amino acids. From germline, CDR1 is SQVTM and CDR2 ANQGSEA. The CDR3 loop reads CSVQRTGESAFF. The DNA of the CDR3 is TGCAGCGTCCAGAGGACTGGAGAGTCGGCTTTCTTT.

This clonotype was detected many times. The chain combines TRBV7-2 with TRBJ2-5; the match to TRBD2 covers 8 bases. The V and J ends lost 5 bases and 4 bases, in that order; junction bases with no gene match: 6. This CDR3 is built from 14 residues. The germline V gene encodes CDR1 SGHTA and CDR2 FQGNSA. The CDR3 protein is CASSPLGGGETQYF. Written as DNA, the CDR3 is TGTGCCAGCAGCCCCCTCGGGGGGGGAGAGACCCAGTACTTC.

At least ten counts were recorded for this clonotype. The chain employs TRBV3-1 and TRBJ1-2; D is unresolved. Germline assignment: CDR1 LGHDT and CDR2 YNNKEL (reference sequence). Trimming pared 0 bases from V and 4 bases from J, leaving 12 bases between. This CDR3 spans 15 amino acids. The CDR3 loop is CASSQELVSGYGYTF. CDR3 DNA: TGTGCCAGCAGCCAAGAATTGGTTTCCGGCTATGGCTACACCTTC.